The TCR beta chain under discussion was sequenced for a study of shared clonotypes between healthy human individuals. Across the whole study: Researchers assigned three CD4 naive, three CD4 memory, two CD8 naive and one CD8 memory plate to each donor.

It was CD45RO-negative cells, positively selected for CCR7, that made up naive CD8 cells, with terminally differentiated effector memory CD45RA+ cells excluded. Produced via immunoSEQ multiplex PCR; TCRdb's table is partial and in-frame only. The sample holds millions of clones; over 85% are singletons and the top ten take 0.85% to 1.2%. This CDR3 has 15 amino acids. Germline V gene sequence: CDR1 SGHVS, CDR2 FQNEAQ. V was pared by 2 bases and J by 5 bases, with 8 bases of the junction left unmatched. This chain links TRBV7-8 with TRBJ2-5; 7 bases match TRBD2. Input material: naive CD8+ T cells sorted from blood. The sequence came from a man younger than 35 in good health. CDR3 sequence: CASSLQPGGGETQYF. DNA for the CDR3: TGTGCCAGCAGCTTACAGCCGGGGGGTGGGGAGACCCAGTACTTC.